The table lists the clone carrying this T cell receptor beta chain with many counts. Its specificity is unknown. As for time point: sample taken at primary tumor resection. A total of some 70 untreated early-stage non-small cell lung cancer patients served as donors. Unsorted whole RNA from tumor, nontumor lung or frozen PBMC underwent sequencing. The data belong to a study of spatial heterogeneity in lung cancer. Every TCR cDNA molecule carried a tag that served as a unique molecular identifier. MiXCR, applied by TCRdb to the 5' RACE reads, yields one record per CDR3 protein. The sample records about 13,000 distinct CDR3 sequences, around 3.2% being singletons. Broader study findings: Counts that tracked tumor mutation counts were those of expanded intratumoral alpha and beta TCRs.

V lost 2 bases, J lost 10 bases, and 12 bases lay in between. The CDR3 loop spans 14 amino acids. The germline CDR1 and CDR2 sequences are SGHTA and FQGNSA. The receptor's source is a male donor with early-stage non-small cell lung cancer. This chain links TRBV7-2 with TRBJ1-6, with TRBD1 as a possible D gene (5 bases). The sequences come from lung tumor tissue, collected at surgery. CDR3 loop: CASSLRQGRSPLHF. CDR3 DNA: TGTGCCAGCAGCTTACGCCAGGGAAGGTCACCCCTCCACTTT. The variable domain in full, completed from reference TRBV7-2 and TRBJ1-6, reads GAGVSQSPSNKVTEKGKDVELRCDPISGHTALYWYRQSLGQGLEFLIYFQGNSAPDKSGLPSDRFSAERTGGSVSTLTIQRTQQEDSAVYLCASSLRQGRSPLHFGNGTRLTVT.